The sequence of this T cell receptor (beta chain) was determined in a study of blood T cell repertoires in COVID-19. Clones were sequenced by immunoSEQ multiplex PCR, and TCRdb holds only the in-frame ones, with some missing. The table shows about 70,000 clones, with under 90% occurring only once. J was trimmed by 6 bases and V by 1 base; bases with no gene match: 7. The CDR3 extends over 15 amino acids. Germline-derived CDR1 and CDR2 are LGHDT and YNNKEL (reference sequence). The chain links TRBV3-1 (or the pseudogene TRBV3-2) to TRBJ1-2; 8 nucleotides agree with TRBD1. This sequence was found in a man in his fifties or sixties with acute or convalescent COVID-19. Sample: peripheral blood. In DNA, the CDR3 is TGTGCCAGCAGCCAAGCGGCGGCAGGGGGCAATGGCTACACCTTC. Protein: CASSQAAAGGNGYTF.